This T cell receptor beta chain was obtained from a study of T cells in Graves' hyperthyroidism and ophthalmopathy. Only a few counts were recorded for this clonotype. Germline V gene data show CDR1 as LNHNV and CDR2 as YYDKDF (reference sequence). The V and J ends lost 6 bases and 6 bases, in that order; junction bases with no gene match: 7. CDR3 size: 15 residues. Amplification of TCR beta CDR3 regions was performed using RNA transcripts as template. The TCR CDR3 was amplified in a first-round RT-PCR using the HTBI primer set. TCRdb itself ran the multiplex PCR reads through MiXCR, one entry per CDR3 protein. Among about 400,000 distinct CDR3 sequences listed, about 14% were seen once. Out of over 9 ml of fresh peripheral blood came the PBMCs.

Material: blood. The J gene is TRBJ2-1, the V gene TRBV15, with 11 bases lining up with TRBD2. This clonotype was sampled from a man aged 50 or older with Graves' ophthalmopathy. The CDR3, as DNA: TGTGCCACCAGTATCGGGACTAGCGGCGCCAATGAGCAGTTCTTC. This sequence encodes CATSIGTSGANEQFF.